This T cell receptor beta chain was recovered during a study of T cell responses to AZD1222 COVID-19 vaccine. In this sample, this clone turned up once. No antigen is known for it. Unmatched junction bases numbered 9, after V lost 10 bases and J lost 6 bases. The length of the CDR3 is 13 residues. Germline V lookup: CDR1 ENHRY, CDR2 SYGVKD. General study results and limits: The donor cohort was predominantly white British with a female majority, and clonal diversity may have been underestimated.

Generated by immunoSEQ multiplex PCR, the TCRdb table keeps only in-frame clones and is missing some. The data contain 150,000 to 200,000 clones, roughly 90% of them singletons. The clonotype was recovered from an adult who received the AZD1222 COVID-19 vaccine. The sequences come from peripheral blood, collected 28 days after the second AZD1222 dose. The chain carries TRBV10-3 and TRBJ1-2; 9 bases align to TRBD1. For the CDR3, the DNA is TGTGCCACACGGGGACAGGGAATAGATGGCTACACCTTC. Protein: CATRGQGIDGYTF.